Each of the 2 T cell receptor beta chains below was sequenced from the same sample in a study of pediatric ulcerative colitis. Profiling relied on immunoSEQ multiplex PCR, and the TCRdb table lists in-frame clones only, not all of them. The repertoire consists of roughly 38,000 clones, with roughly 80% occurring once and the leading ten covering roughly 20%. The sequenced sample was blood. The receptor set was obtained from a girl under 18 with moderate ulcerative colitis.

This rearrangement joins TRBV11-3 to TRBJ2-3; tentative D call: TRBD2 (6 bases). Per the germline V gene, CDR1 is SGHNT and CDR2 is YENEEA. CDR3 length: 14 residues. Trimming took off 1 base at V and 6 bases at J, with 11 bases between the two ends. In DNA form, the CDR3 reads TGTGCCAGCAGCTTAGGCGGAGGGGAGGATACGCAGTATTTT. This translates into CASSLGGGEDTQYF.

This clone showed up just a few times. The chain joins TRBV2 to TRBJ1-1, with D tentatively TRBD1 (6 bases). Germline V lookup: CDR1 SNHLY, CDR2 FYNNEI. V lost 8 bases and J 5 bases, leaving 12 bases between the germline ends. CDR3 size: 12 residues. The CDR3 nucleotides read TGTGCCAGCTTCCTACAGGGAACTGAAGCTTTCTTT. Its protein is CASFLQGTEAFF.